The 20 T cell receptor beta chains in this list originate from one sample, sequenced in a study of T cells in Graves' hyperthyroidism and ophthalmopathy. Amplified TCR beta CDR3 regions derived from RNA transcripts. Initially, a first-round RT-PCR of the TCR CDR3 employed the HTBI primer set. TCRdb used MiXCR to reprocess the multiplex PCR reads, holding one entry per CDR3 protein. The sample holds 300,000 to 350,000 distinct CDR3 sequences, around 18% seen once. Sequenced: blood. These receptors were collected from a woman in her thirties or forties with Graves' ophthalmopathy.

On this clonotype: This sequence may be a read error, since a much larger clone differs from it by one base. The CDR3 is CAISDPTGGSLLTQYF. The CDR3 DNA follows: TGTGCCATCAGCGACCCAACTGGCGGGAGTCTTCTCACGCAGTATTTT. This chain connects TRBV10-3 to TRBJ2-3; 7 bases match TRBD2. The CDR3 covers 16 residues. J gave up 9 bases and V 6 bases, and 18 bases lay outside the gene matches. Germline CDR1 is ENHRY and CDR2 is SYGVKD.

This clonotype was counted at least ten times. This chain links TRBV7-9 with TRBJ2-7; TRBD2 aligns across 8 bases. The CDR3 contains 16 residues. V lost 1 base and J lost 2; bases outside the gene matches: 7. The germline gives CDR1 SEHNR, CDR2 FQNEAQ (reference sequence). CDR3 bases: TGTGCCAGCAGCTTAGGTCGGCTAGCGGGTGCCTACGAGCAGTACTTC. Translating gives CASSLGRLAGAYEQYF.

The chain employs TRBV6-2 or TRBV6-3 and TRBJ1-5, with 7 nucleotides matching TRBD1. Germline V gene sequence: CDR1 MNHEY, CDR2 SVGEGT. V shed 5 bases and J 0 bases; nucleotides not matched to a gene: 4. The CDR3 consists of 15 residues. The CDR3 is CASSKDRPSNQPQHF. Written as DNA, the CDR3 is TGTGCCAGCAGTAAGGACAGGCCTAGCAATCAGCCCCAGCATTTT.

This clonotype qualifies as medium-sized. The chain couples TRBV6-1 to TRBJ2-7; the D gene is possibly TRBD2 (5 bases). This CDR3 is built from 13 residues. Trimming removed 0 bases from V and 6 bases from J, with 9 bases in between. Germline V gene sequence: CDR1 MNHNS, CDR2 SASEGT. Written as DNA, the CDR3 is TGTGCCAGCAGTGAAGCGGAGCGGTTCGAGCAGTACTTC. Protein product: CASSEAERFEQYF.

In regard to this clonotype: The conserved phenylalanine or tryptophan is not found at the CDR3 terminus, so this likely reflects a read error. The chain carries TRBV10-2 and TRBJ1-2; D not certain. Germline CDR1 and CDR2: WSHSY and SAAADI. There are 13 residues in the CDR3. The germline V and J ends were trimmed by 2 bases and 3 bases, with 7 bases remaining between them. The CDR3 spells CASSEPGDYGYTL. DNA for the CDR3: TGCGCCAGCAGTGAGCCTGGGGACTATGGCTACACCCTC.

V gene TRBV7-2 combines with J gene TRBJ2-3; 9 bases line up with TRBD2. V lost 0 bases and J lost 11; bases outside the gene matches: 9. The CDR3 has 15 residues. Per the germline V gene, CDR1 is SGHTA and CDR2 is FQGNSA. CDR3 bases: TGTGCCAGCAGCTTAGCGTCCCTAGCGGGAAGTATGCAGTATTTT. This encodes CASSLASLAGSMQYF. The full variable domain, completed using reference TRBV7-2 and TRBJ2-3, is GAGVSQSPSNKVTEKGKDVELRCDPISGHTALYWYRQSLGQGLEFLIYFQGNSAPDKSGLPSDRFSAERTGGSVSTLTIQRTQQEDSAVYLCASSLASLAGSMQYFGPGTRLTVL.

This clonotype was recorded many times. This chain joins TRBV28 and TRBJ1-1; D unclear. Germline-derived CDR1 and CDR2 are MDHEN and SYDVKM. Trimming cost V 5 bases and J 0 bases, with 13 bases left between them. The CDR3 runs 15 residues. The CDR3: CASSPNPQVNTEAFF. CDR3 DNA sequence: TGTGCCAGCAGTCCTAACCCTCAGGTGAACACTGAAGCTTTCTTT.

The CDR3 loop is CASSPRWETQYF. The CDR3 DNA reads TGTGCCAGCAGCCCACGATGGGAGACCCAGTACTTC. V is TRBV7-2 and J is TRBJ2-5; D is ambiguous. CDR1 and CDR2 (germline): SGHTA, FQGNSA. V was cut by 5 bases and J by 5 bases, with 9 bases left in between. The CDR3 totals 12 residues.

The chain is built from TRBV12-3 or TRBV12-4 and TRBJ1-1; no definite D call. The CDR3 covers 13 residues. Trimming shortened V by 5 bases and J by 6 bases, and 13 bases separated the two germline ends. In nucleotides, the CDR3 is TGTGCCAGCAGTCCTCCTGGCCCTGCTGAAGCTTTCTTT. Amino acids: CASSPPGPAEAFF.

This clonotype was picked up many times. The rearrangement joins TRBV5-8 to TRBJ1-1; possibly TRBD1 for D (5 bases). The CDR3 covers 14 residues. Germline V gene sequence: CDR1 SGHTS, CDR2 YDEGEE. V shed 2 bases and J shed 6 bases, with 14 bases lying between them. The CDR3 bases are TGTGCCAGCAGCTTTTTCCAGGGTATGGCTGAAGCTTTCTTT. Its protein product is CASSFFQGMAEAFF.

In this sample, this clonotype turned up many times. CDR3 sequence (DNA): TGTGCCAGCAGCCACCACGGATCGAACACTGAAGCTTTCTTT. Its translation is CASSHHGSNTEAFF. The chain uses TRBV3-1 and TRBJ1-1, with D hard to call. Germline assignment: CDR1 LGHDT and CDR2 YNNKEL (reference sequence). Between the trimmed V and J ends, which lost 3 bases and 1 base, there was a span of 9 bases. The length of the CDR3 is 14 residues.

In its sample, this clonotype was seen many times. One base away lies a much larger clone, so this may be a sequencing read error. The J gene is TRBJ1-1, the V gene TRBV30, with no clear D. This CDR3 region has 13 residues. Per germline, CDR1 GTSNPN and CDR2 SVGIG (reference sequence). In DNA, the CDR3 is TGTGCCCGGAGACTTTCAGTGAACACTGAAGCTTTCTTT. Amino acids: CARRLSVNTEAFF. Variable domain in full (rest from reference TRBV30 and TRBJ1-1): SQTIHQWPATLVQPVGSPLSLECTVEGTSNPNLYWYRQAAGRGLQLLFYSVGIGQISSEVPQNLSASRPQDRQFILSSKKLLLSDSGFYLCARRLSVNTEAFFGQGTRLTVV.

Ten or more counts support this clonotype. The chain has TRBV19 and TRBJ1-5; weak D call: TRBD1 (5 bases). Looked up from germline, CDR1 is LNHDA and CDR2 is SQIVND (reference sequence). V was clipped by 5 bases and J by 5 bases, with 16 bases between them. This CDR3 spans 15 amino acids. The CDR3 spells CASSSRTEGYQPQHF. CDR3 DNA sequence: TGTGCCAGTAGTTCCCGGACTGAGGGGTATCAGCCCCAGCATTTT.

This clonotype has at least ten counts. The chain carries TRBV11-2 and TRBJ1-1, with D unresolved. Looked up from germline, CDR1 is SGHAT and CDR2 is FQNNGV. This CDR3 has 15 residues. V was trimmed by 2 bases and J by 0 bases, leaving 10 bases between them. As DNA, the CDR3 is TGTGCCAGCAGCTTACGTGGGGTTATGAACACTGAAGCTTTCTTT. This encodes CASSLRGVMNTEAFF. Variable domain in full (rest from reference TRBV11-2 and TRBJ1-1): EAGVAQSPRYKIIEKRQSVAFWCNPISGHATLYWYQQILGQGPKLLIQFQNNGVVDDSQLPKDRFSAERLKGVDSTLKIQPAKLEDSAVYLCASSLRGVMNTEAFFGQGTRLTVV.

This clonotype has a count of ten or more. V usage is TRBV5-1 and J usage is TRBJ2-7, with D perhaps TRBD2 (5 bases). Germline V gives CDR1 SGHRS, CDR2 YFSETQ. V lost 4 bases to trimming and J lost 1 base, with 12 bases between them. The CDR3 is 14 amino acids. The CDR3, as DNA: TGCGCCAGCAGCCGGGATCCGACGTCCTACGAGCAGTACTTC. Protein product: CASSRDPTSYEQYF.

This clonotype was recorded at least ten times. The chain joins TRBV7-6 to TRBJ2-5; 9 bases are a match to TRBD1. With V trimmed by 5 bases and J by 7 bases, 11 bases remained unmatched. The germline gives CDR1 SGHVS, CDR2 FNYEAQ. This CDR3 spans 15 amino acids. The CDR3 DNA reads as TGTGCCAGCAGCCAAGTGGACAGGGGATTTGGGACCCAGTACTTC. It encodes CASSQVDRGFGTQYF.

As for this clonotype: A much bigger clone sits one base away, suggesting this may be a read error. J is TRBJ1-4 and V is TRBV11-1, with 8 bases lining up with TRBD1. This CDR3 is built from 15 residues. In germline, CDR1 is SGHAT, CDR2 FQDESV (reference sequence). The CDR3 bases are TGTGCCAGCGGCTTAACAGGGACAGGTCAAGAAAAACTGTTTTTT. Protein: CASGLTGTGQEKLFF.

CDR3 amino acids: CASSSPGTTATHEAFF. The CDR3, as DNA: TGTGCCAGCAGTTCCCCTGGGACGACAGCCACACATGAAGCTTTCTTT. The chain links TRBV6-2 or TRBV6-3 to TRBJ1-1; weak D call: TRBD1 (5 bases). The germline V gene has CDR1 MNHEY and CDR2 SVGEGT. V was clipped by 4 bases and J by 7 bases, with 22 bases between them. The CDR3 consists of 16 residues.

As to this clonotype: Just one base apart from a much larger clone, this may be a read error. J is TRBJ2-2 and V is TRBV4-3; D not resolved. Germline CDR1 reads LGHNA; CDR2 reads YSLEER. This CDR3 is built from 15 residues. DNA for the CDR3: TGCGCCAGCAACCAAGATGTGTTCGCAACCGGGGAGCTGTTTTTT. Its translation: CASNQDVFATGELFF.

This clonotype was seen many times. V and J are TRBV19 and TRBJ2-5, with D unclear. V was cut by 3 bases and J by 4 bases, with 3 bases left in between. The germline V gene has CDR1 LNHDA and CDR2 SQIVND (reference sequence). The CDR3 extends over 11 amino acids. The chain's CDR3 is CASSIAETQYF. CDR3 DNA sequence: TGTGCCAGTAGTATTGCAGAGACCCAGTACTTC.